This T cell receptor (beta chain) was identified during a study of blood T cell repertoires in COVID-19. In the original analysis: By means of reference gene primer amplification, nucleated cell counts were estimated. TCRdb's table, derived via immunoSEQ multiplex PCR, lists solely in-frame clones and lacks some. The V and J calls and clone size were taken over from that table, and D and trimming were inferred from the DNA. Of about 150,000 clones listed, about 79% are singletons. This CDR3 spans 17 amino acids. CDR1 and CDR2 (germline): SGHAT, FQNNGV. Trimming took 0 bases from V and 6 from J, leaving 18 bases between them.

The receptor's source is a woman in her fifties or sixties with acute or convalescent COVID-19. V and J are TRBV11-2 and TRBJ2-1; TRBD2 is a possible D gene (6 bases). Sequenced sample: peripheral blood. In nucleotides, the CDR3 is TGTGCCAGCAGCTTAGATACATTAGCGGCCTGGAGCAATGAGCAGTTCTTC. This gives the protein CASSLDTLAAWSNEQFF.